This T cell receptor (beta chain) was captured in a study of CXCR3-negative and CXCR3-positive naive CD8 T cells. In the study overall: Each library gave roughly 1.6 +/- 0.3 million of approximately 150 million TRB reads. Whole-study results and caveats: TRBV-TRBJ usage was similar across naive CXCR3 subsets but distinct in memory cells. CXCR3 expression partially decreased after cryopreservation; most assays used fresh PBMCs.

Turning to this clonotype: Its specificity is unknown.

UMI-tagged TRB cDNA libraries were built via 5' RACE. Reprocessing the 5' RACE reads, TCRdb reports a single entry for every CDR3 protein and omits DNA. The listing records 100,000 to 150,000 distinct CDR3 sequences. CDR1 and CDR2 from the germline V gene are MNHEY and SMNVEV (reference sequence). The CDR3 is 16 residues long. The sequence came from a human donor in good health. Some clones in this sample may be carry-over from other donors' samples. Sequenced material: naive CXCR3- CD8+ T cells from blood. Subset described: CD45RO-CCR7+CD27+CD95- naive CD8+ T cells lacking CXCR3 (TNR3-). The chain is built from TRBV27 and TRBJ2-3; the TCRdb call, TRBD2, lacks DNA for checking. The CDR3 sequence: CASSLRSLADTDTQYF.